This TCR beta chain was sequenced in a study of glioma-infiltrating T cells after dendritic cell vaccination. For the study at large: Patients received autologous tumor lysate-pulsed dendritic cell vaccination between about 2003 and 2013. Dendritic cells derived from monocytes and pulsed with autologous tumor lysate formed the vaccine.

Up to 2 ug genomic DNA was used for TCRB CDR3 amplification. Method: immunoSEQ multiplex PCR; TCRdb's copy keeps in-frame clones and lacks some. The data show 20,000 or so clones, approximately 79% seen once. This CDR3 spans 14 amino acids. The junction had 5 bases not matched to a gene; V was cut back by 5 bases and J by 4 bases. Germline CDR1 and CDR2: MNHEY and SMNVEV (reference sequence). This receptor was obtained from a human donor with glioblastoma. Specimen: blood, collected before dendritic cell vaccination. The chain combines TRBV27 with TRBJ2-1; 7 bases map to TRBD2. The CDR3 nucleotides read TGTGCCAGCAGTACTGGGGGGGGGTACAATGAGCAGTTCTTC. It is translated as CASSTGGGYNEQFF.